Reported below is one T cell receptor beta chain. The antigen this receptor binds is unknown. Base qualities are not provided; no much larger clone lies one nucleotide away. Counted from cysteine to phenylalanine, this CDR3 has 13 amino acids. Left in the record is the CDR3 DNA by itself, 39 bases read in frame from the first base. V is shortened by 0 bases, J by 7 bases, and the region joining them spans 7 bases. CDR1 LNHDA and CDR2 SQIVND are derived from the germline V gene (reference sequence). A second Seattle source provided samples from volunteer blood donors who had recovered from COVID-19. Each collaborating institution followed its own protocols to collect whole blood in K2EDTA tubes. For TCRbeta analysis, collaborators shipped samples as frozen whole blood, isolated PBMCs, or DNA extracted from either of those sample types. TCRbeta CDR3 regions were amplified from genomic DNA by means of the immunoSEQ Assay, a bias-controlled multiplex PCR. Per the original workflow: The number of nucleated cells in each sample was estimated by amplification of reference gene primers within the assay. Sequence reads were collapsed and filtered to measure the absolute abundance of every unique TCRbeta CDR3 rearrangement. For each sample, productive Simpson clonality was calculated by taking the square root of Simpson's diversity index across productive rearrangements. As stored in TCRdb, this immuneACCESS dataset retains in-frame rearrangements with V and J assigned. A fraction of the clones does not appear; measured against another copy, unresolved V genes explain less than half of the discrepancy, and the remainder lacks a known reason. V, J and clone size reflect that table, while D and trimming were determined from the DNA. Present in this sample are about 190,000 clones, approximately 90% of which were seen just once. 0.7% to 0.9% of the sample goes to the ten largest clones.

The entry originates in a study of blood T cell repertoires in COVID-19 (dated by TCRdb to the early 2020s). For the study in its entirety: Samples from collaborators originated in the United States, Italy and Spain and spanned both the acute and convalescent phases of COVID-19. The material from the prospective study consisted of cDNA or gDNA derived from T cells, B-cell-depleted T cells, or PBMCs. Subjects who had been exposed to COVID-19, were actively infected with it, or had recovered from it provided the deeply sampled blood TCRbeta repertoires that made up the dataset. The repertoires were made available in a free public database intended to serve as a resource for research on the immune response to SARS-CoV-2. The samples were drawn from two sources: the first 160 participants of the ongoing ImmuneRACE study, and fewer than 1,500 subjects contributed by 6 global collaborators. Sample metadata almost always included a de-identified subject ID, COVID-19 status, age in years and sex. Where HLA class I and class II types were available, the types were taken from metadata supplied by the sample provider, not from assay-based typing. Broader findings and caveats from the paper: How much clinical and demographic metadata was included differed by source and by participant, and the metadata was provided uncurated.

Sequenced: peripheral blood. Rearrangement joined TRBV19 to TRBJ1-5, with no confidently assigned D gene. This TCR was sampled from a young woman who had recovered from COVID-19. CDR3 region: CASSIDGSQPQHF. DNA sequence: TGTGCCAGTAGTATAGACGGTTCACAGCCCCAGCATTTT.